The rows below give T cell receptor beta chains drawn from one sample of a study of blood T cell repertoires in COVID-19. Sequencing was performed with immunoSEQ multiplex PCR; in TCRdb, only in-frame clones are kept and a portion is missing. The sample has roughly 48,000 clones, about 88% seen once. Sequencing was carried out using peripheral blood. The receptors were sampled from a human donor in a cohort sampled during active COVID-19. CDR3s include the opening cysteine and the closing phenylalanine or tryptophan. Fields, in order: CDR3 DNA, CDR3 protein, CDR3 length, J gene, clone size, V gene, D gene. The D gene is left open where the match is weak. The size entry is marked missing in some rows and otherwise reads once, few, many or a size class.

CDR3 DNA: TGCGCCAGCAGTCAACCTACGTTGGGAGTGAACACTGAAGCTTTCTTT; CDR3 protein: CASSQPTLGVNTEAFF; CDR3 length: 16; J gene: TRBJ1-1; clone size: .; V gene: TRBV23-1; D gene: .
CDR3 DNA: TGTGCCAGCAGAGGGGACAGGGGTGGCTACAATGAGCAGTTCTTC; CDR3 protein: CASRGDRGGYNEQFF; CDR3 length: 15; J gene: TRBJ2-1; clone size: .; V gene: TRBV2; D gene: TRBD1
CDR3 DNA: TGTGCCAGCTACGTCCCCGGGACAGGGGGCACAGATACGCAGTATTTT; CDR3 protein: CASYVPGTGGTDTQYF; CDR3 length: 16; J gene: TRBJ2-3; clone size: .; V gene: TRBV5-6; D gene: TRBD1
CDR3 DNA: TGTGCCAGCAGGACAGGGGGAGATGGCTACACCTTC; CDR3 protein: CASRTGGDGYTF; CDR3 length: 12; J gene: TRBJ1-2; clone size: .; V gene: TRBV25-1; D gene: TRBD1
CDR3 DNA: TGTGCCTGGAGCGGAGGGGCTAATGAAAAACTGTTTTTT; CDR3 protein: CAWSGGANEKLFF; CDR3 length: 13; J gene: TRBJ1-4; clone size: .; V gene: TRBV30; D gene: .
CDR3 DNA: TGTGCCTGGACTCCCCCCGGGACCGGGGAGCTGTTTTTT; CDR3 protein: CAWTPPGTGELFF; CDR3 length: 13; J gene: TRBJ2-2; clone size: .; V gene: TRBV30; D gene: .
CDR3 DNA: TGCGCCAGCAGCCCGACAGGGGGCGTACCCTCTGCTGGGGCCAACGTCCTGACTTTC; CDR3 protein: CASSPTGGVPSAGANVLTF; CDR3 length: 19; J gene: TRBJ2-6; clone size: .; V gene: TRBV5-1; D gene: TRBD1
CDR3 DNA: TGTGCCAGCAGCCAATTACAGGGGTTCGGACAGCCCCAGCATTTT; CDR3 protein: CASSQLQGFGQPQHF; CDR3 length: 15; J gene: TRBJ1-5; clone size: once; V gene: TRBV3-1/TRBV3-2; D gene: TRBD1
CDR3 DNA: TGCGCCAGCAGCGTTGGACAATTGAACACTGAAGCTTTCTTT; CDR3 protein: CASSVGQLNTEAFF; CDR3 length: 14; J gene: TRBJ1-1; clone size: once; V gene: TRBV5-1; D gene: .
CDR3 DNA: TGTGCCATCACCCCGGCAGGCAACTATGGCTACACCTTC; CDR3 protein: CAITPAGNYGYTF; CDR3 length: 13; J gene: TRBJ1-2; clone size: .; V gene: TRBV10-3; D gene: .
CDR3 DNA: TGTGCCAGCAGATCCGGGACTAGCAATGAGCAGTTCTTC; CDR3 protein: CASRSGTSNEQFF; CDR3 length: 13; J gene: TRBJ2-1; clone size: .; V gene: TRBV11-3; D gene: TRBD2
CDR3 DNA: TGTGCCAGCAGGGACAGCTCTGGAAACACCATATATTTT; CDR3 protein: CASRDSSGNTIYF; CDR3 length: 13; J gene: TRBJ1-3; clone size: .; V gene: TRBV2; D gene: .
CDR3 DNA: TGTGCCTGGAGTTATCAGCAGGGGGCAAGGCCCCAGCATTTT; CDR3 protein: CAWSYQQGARPQHF; CDR3 length: 14; J gene: TRBJ1-5; clone size: few; V gene: TRBV30; D gene: TRBD1
CDR3 DNA: TGTGCCAGCAGTTACGGCGGGAGTACCCACCGCTTTGAGCAGTACTTC; CDR3 protein: CASSYGGSTHRFEQYF; CDR3 length: 16; J gene: TRBJ2-7; clone size: few; V gene: TRBV6-2/TRBV6-3; D gene: TRBD2
CDR3 DNA: TGTGCCAGCAGCTCGGAGGCAGATACGCAGTATTTT; CDR3 protein: CASSSEADTQYF; CDR3 length: 12; J gene: TRBJ2-3; clone size: .; V gene: TRBV11-2; D gene: .
CDR3 DNA: TGTGCCAGCAGTAAAGACCGGCGGATGGAGACCCAGTACTTC; CDR3 protein: CASSKDRRMETQYF; CDR3 length: 14; J gene: TRBJ2-5; clone size: .; V gene: TRBV27; D gene: .
CDR3 DNA: TGTGCCAGTACCCAACCAGGGGGTAAGGGACCCACTGAAGCTTTCTTT; CDR3 protein: CASTQPGGKGPTEAFF; CDR3 length: 16; J gene: TRBJ1-1; clone size: .; V gene: TRBV19; D gene: TRBD1
CDR3 DNA: TGCGCCAGCAGCTTGGGGACAGGGTCGGACACTGAAGCTTTCTTT; CDR3 protein: CASSLGTGSDTEAFF; CDR3 length: 15; J gene: TRBJ1-1; clone size: .; V gene: TRBV5-1; D gene: TRBD1
CDR3 DNA: TGTGCCAGCAGTCCTCCGGGGGTCAACTATGGCTACACCTTC; CDR3 protein: CASSPPGVNYGYTF; CDR3 length: 14; J gene: TRBJ1-2; clone size: .; V gene: TRBV27; D gene: .
CDR3 DNA: TGTGCCAGCAGCTTAGATCCGGGAACTAATGAAAAACTGTTTTTT; CDR3 protein: CASSLDPGTNEKLFF; CDR3 length: 15; J gene: TRBJ1-4; clone size: .; V gene: TRBV11-3; D gene: .
CDR3 DNA: TGTGCCAGCAGCCCCCGGGAGGGGGGGTCAGATACGCAGTATTTT; CDR3 protein: CASSPREGGSDTQYF; CDR3 length: 15; J gene: TRBJ2-3; clone size: .; V gene: TRBV9; D gene: TRBD2
CDR3 DNA: TGTGCCAGCTCACCAACCCAGGGGCGCTCGGGTGAGCAGTTCTTC; CDR3 protein: CASSPTQGRSGEQFF; CDR3 length: 15; J gene: TRBJ2-1; clone size: .; V gene: TRBV18; D gene: .
CDR3 DNA: TGTGCCAGCAGAGGACAGTCGACTCACAATGAGCAGTTCTTC; CDR3 protein: CASRGQSTHNEQFF; CDR3 length: 14; J gene: TRBJ2-1; clone size: .; V gene: TRBV7-9; D gene: .
CDR3 DNA: TGTGCCAGCAGTCTTAGACAGGGGGCGGATTACGAGCAGTACTTC; CDR3 protein: CASSLRQGADYEQYF; CDR3 length: 15; J gene: TRBJ2-7; clone size: .; V gene: TRBV7-6; D gene: TRBD1
CDR3 DNA: TGTGCCATCAGTGATGGGACAGCGACCTACGAGCAGTACTTC; CDR3 protein: CAISDGTATYEQYF; CDR3 length: 14; J gene: TRBJ2-7; clone size: .; V gene: TRBV10-3; D gene: TRBD1
CDR3 DNA: TGCGCCAGCAGCTGGATGGACAGGGTCAACTATGGCTACACCTTC; CDR3 protein: CASSWMDRVNYGYTF; CDR3 length: 15; J gene: TRBJ1-2; clone size: .; V gene: TRBV5-1; D gene: TRBD1
CDR3 DNA: TGTGCCAGCAGCTTAAGGAGGGACGGGGAGCTGTTTTTT; CDR3 protein: CASSLRRDGELFF; CDR3 length: 13; J gene: TRBJ2-2; clone size: once; V gene: TRBV7-2; D gene: .
CDR3 DNA: TGTGCCAGTAGTATAGGCGGACTAGCGGGGGGAAAGACCCAGTACTTC; CDR3 protein: CASSIGGLAGGKTQYF; CDR3 length: 16; J gene: TRBJ2-5; clone size: .; V gene: TRBV19; D gene: TRBD2
CDR3 DNA: TGTGCCAGCAGTCGGGACACTGAAGCTTTCTTT; CDR3 protein: CASSRDTEAFF; CDR3 length: 11; J gene: TRBJ1-1; clone size: .; V gene: TRBV9; D gene: .
CDR3 DNA: TGTGCCAGCAGTGAAGTTACGGGGAACAATCAGCCCCAGCATTTT; CDR3 protein: CASSEVTGNNQPQHF; CDR3 length: 15; J gene: TRBJ1-5; clone size: .; V gene: TRBV6-1; D gene: .
CDR3 DNA: TGTGCCACCAGCAGAGATCGACAGGGCGATCGGCAGTACTTC; CDR3 protein: CATSRDRQGDRQYF; CDR3 length: 14; J gene: TRBJ2-7; clone size: .; V gene: TRBV15; D gene: TRBD1
CDR3 DNA: TGTGCCAGCAGCTTGGATCAGGGGCAGCCCCAGCATTTT; CDR3 protein: CASSLDQGQPQHF; CDR3 length: 13; J gene: TRBJ1-5; clone size: .; V gene: TRBV12-3/TRBV12-4; D gene: .
CDR3 DNA: TGTGCCAGCAGCCCCTCTGGCGGTCGAACCTACGAGCAGTACTTC; CDR3 protein: CASSPSGGRTYEQYF; CDR3 length: 15; J gene: TRBJ2-7; clone size: .; V gene: TRBV3-1/TRBV3-2; D gene: .
CDR3 DNA: TGTGCCAGCAGCGAGCGGACAGGGTATGGCTACACCTTC; CDR3 protein: CASSERTGYGYTF; CDR3 length: 13; J gene: TRBJ1-2; clone size: .; V gene: TRBV9; D gene: TRBD1
CDR3 DNA: TGTGCCATCACCCTGGACAGTAACTATGGCTACACCTTC; CDR3 protein: CAITLDSNYGYTF; CDR3 length: 13; J gene: TRBJ1-2; clone size: .; V gene: TRBV10-3; D gene: .
CDR3 DNA: TGTGCCAGCAGCACCGGGACAGGGGGCAATCAGCCCCAGCATTTT; CDR3 protein: CASSTGTGGNQPQHF; CDR3 length: 15; J gene: TRBJ1-5; clone size: few; V gene: TRBV3-1/TRBV3-2; D gene: TRBD1
CDR3 DNA: TGTGCCAGCAGCTCGGTAATCCTAGCGGGGGACAATGAGCAGTTCTTC; CDR3 protein: CASSSVILAGDNEQFF; CDR3 length: 16; J gene: TRBJ2-1; clone size: .; V gene: TRBV5-4; D gene: TRBD2
CDR3 DNA: TGTGCCAGCAGCCCTTTTGGGGCAGGGGATAATTCACCCCTCCACTTT; CDR3 protein: CASSPFGAGDNSPLHF; CDR3 length: 16; J gene: TRBJ1-6; clone size: .; V gene: TRBV7-9; D gene: .
CDR3 DNA: TGTGCCACCAGTGATTTGGGAAGGGGTAGCAATCAGCCCCAGCATTTT; CDR3 protein: CATSDLGRGSNQPQHF; CDR3 length: 16; J gene: TRBJ1-5; clone size: .; V gene: TRBV24-1; D gene: .
CDR3 DNA: TGTGCCAGCAGTTTACGGGACAGGGTCGCCTACGAGCAGTACTTC; CDR3 protein: CASSLRDRVAYEQYF; CDR3 length: 15; J gene: TRBJ2-7; clone size: .; V gene: TRBV7-9; D gene: TRBD1
CDR3 DNA: TGCAGTGCTAGTGGGGTAGGGGGCGATGAGCAGTTCTTC; CDR3 protein: CSASGVGGDEQFF; CDR3 length: 13; J gene: TRBJ2-1; clone size: once; V gene: TRBV20-1; D gene: TRBD1
CDR3 DNA: TGCGCCAGCAGCCAAGGCCCCCAGGCGTGGGGGGTAGAGCAGTTCTTC; CDR3 protein: CASSQGPQAWGVEQFF; CDR3 length: 16; J gene: TRBJ2-1; clone size: .; V gene: TRBV4-1; D gene: .
CDR3 DNA: TGTGCCACCAGCAGAGATTACCCCTCTGGGCGGTTCTTC; CDR3 protein: CATSRDYPSGRFF; CDR3 length: 13; J gene: TRBJ2-1; clone size: few; V gene: TRBV15; D gene: .
CDR3 DNA: TGTGCCAGCAGCCCTCTGTTTGGGGCTCAAGAGACCCAGTACTTC; CDR3 protein: CASSPLFGAQETQYF; CDR3 length: 15; J gene: TRBJ2-5; clone size: .; V gene: TRBV9; D gene: .
CDR3 DNA: TGTGCCAGCAGCTTAGATACTAACTATGGCTACACCTTC; CDR3 protein: CASSLDTNYGYTF; CDR3 length: 13; J gene: TRBJ1-2; clone size: .; V gene: TRBV7-2; D gene: .
CDR3 DNA: TGTGCCAGCAGGCAGGGACAGGCCTACGAGCAGTACTTC; CDR3 protein: CASRQGQAYEQYF; CDR3 length: 13; J gene: TRBJ2-7; clone size: .; V gene: TRBV7-9; D gene: TRBD1
CDR3 DNA: TGTGCCAGCAGCCCCCGAGTTACAGGGGTATCACCCCTCCACTTT; CDR3 protein: CASSPRVTGVSPLHF; CDR3 length: 15; J gene: TRBJ1-6; clone size: .; V gene: TRBV7-9; D gene: TRBD1
CDR3 DNA: TGCGCCAGCAGCCAACTGCCAGGGGATTCATACGAGCAGTACTTC; CDR3 protein: CASSQLPGDSYEQYF; CDR3 length: 15; J gene: TRBJ2-7; clone size: .; V gene: TRBV4-3; D gene: .
CDR3 DNA: TGTGCCACCCAGAGGACAGGGGCATCCGATGAGCAGTTCTTC; CDR3 protein: CATQRTGASDEQFF; CDR3 length: 14; J gene: TRBJ2-1; clone size: .; V gene: TRBV24-1; D gene: TRBD1
CDR3 DNA: TGTGCCAGCGGGGGCAAGTACAATGAGCAGTTCTTC; CDR3 protein: CASGGKYNEQFF; CDR3 length: 12; J gene: TRBJ2-1; clone size: .; V gene: TRBV7-9; D gene: .